The 30 T cell receptor beta chains given below trace back to one sample, sequenced in a study of T cell responses to AZD1222 COVID-19 vaccine (dated by TCRdb to about 2021). The sample's time point label, decoded: baseline before first vaccination. Libraries came from the immunoSEQ multiplex PCR assay. Not all clones reach the TCRdb copy of this immuneACCESS table, which keeps in-frame sequences only. Checked studies attribute under half of the gap to unresolved V genes and leave the rest unexplained. Present in this sample are about 130,000 clones, 80% to 90% of which were seen just once. In total, the top ten clones hold under 2% of the sample. This material consisted of peripheral blood, taken on day 0 of AZD1222 vaccination. The receptors shown here come from an adult in good health.

This clone came up once. The rearrangement joins TRBV5-1 to TRBJ2-5; the D call may be TRBD1 or TRBD2 (6 bases each). The V and J ends lost 5 bases and 5 bases respectively, with 16 bases between them. The V gene's germline CDR1 is SGHRS and CDR2 YFSETQ. The CDR3 runs to 14 residues. DNA of the CDR3: TGCGCCAGCAGGCCACAGGGAGGCGGGGAGACCCAGTACTTC. It codes for CASRPQGGGETQYF.

This clone occurred once. DNA for the CDR3: TGTGCCAGCAGTCCTTCATTCACTGAAGCTTTCTTT. Protein: CASSPSFTEAFF. V usage is TRBV11-2 and J usage is TRBJ1-1, with D hard to call. The CDR3 is made up of 12 amino acids. CDR1 and CDR2 from the germline V gene are SGHAT and FQNNGV. The V end was cut by 6 bases, the J end by 4 bases, with 9 bases between.

This clone was observed a single time. The chain uses TRBV6-5 and TRBJ1-2; D remains unclear. The CDR3 is 13 residues long. With 0 bases removed from V and 5 bases from J, the gap between germline ends came to 7 bases. Germline CDR1 MNHEY, CDR2 SVGAGI. The CDR3 loop is CASSYSGKYGYTF. The CDR3 DNA follows: TGTGCCAGCAGTTACTCGGGGAAGTATGGCTACACCTTC.

This clone was seen a single time. The chain combines TRBV21-1 with TRBJ1-3. TRBV21-1 is marked as a pseudogene. CDR3 size: 14 residues. The CDR3 nucleotides are TGTGCCCCCGTACTGGCGAGCTCTGGAAACACCATATATTTT. Protein product: CAPVLASSGNTIYF.

The gene calls are TRBV7-9 and TRBJ1-5, with TRBD1 as a possible D gene (5 bases). CDR3 size: 12 residues. Trimming pared 6 bases from V and 7 bases from J, leaving 10 bases between. CDR1 is SEHNR and CDR2 is FQNEAQ in the germline V gene (reference sequence). The CDR3 region has the DNA TGTGCCAGCAGGTCAAGGGGACAGCCCCAGCATTTT. Residues: CASRSRGQPQHF.

The chain's CDR3 is CASSDTGPYEQYF. In DNA form, the CDR3 reads TGTGCCAGCAGTGACACAGGCCCCTACGAGCAGTACTTC. The gene calls are TRBV12-3 or TRBV12-4 and TRBJ2-7, with a weak D call TRBD1 (5 bases). The CDR3 runs 13 residues. The ends were cut back, 5 bases at V and 2 bases at J, with 10 bases in the middle.

The gene calls are TRBV7-9 and TRBJ1-6; D is perhaps TRBD1 (5 bases). The CDR3 runs 14 residues. V was trimmed by 5 bases and J by 9 bases, leaving 14 bases between them. Per the germline V gene, CDR1 is SEHNR and CDR2 is FQNEAQ (reference sequence). The CDR3 coding sequence is TGTGCCAGCAGCCGGAGGGAGGGGATTTCACCCCTCCACTTT. This encodes CASSRREGISPLHF.

The rearrangement links TRBV18 to TRBJ1-1; 7 bases line up with TRBD1. V trimming: 6 bases; J trimming: 0 bases; junction bases outside the gene matches: 7. The CDR3 sequence is 15 residues long. Germline CDR1 reads KGHSH; CDR2 reads LQKENI. Here the CDR3 reads CASSRGQLMNTEAFF. The CDR3 DNA is TGTGCCAGCTCTCGGGGACAGCTGATGAACACTGAAGCTTTCTTT.

This chain connects TRBV2 to TRBJ1-5; D is uncertain. CDR1 is SNHLY and CDR2 is FYNNEI in the germline V gene. The CDR3 runs 15 residues. The V gene lost 6 bases and the J gene lost 0 bases, with 12 bases spanning the gap. The CDR3 protein is CASSDIRDSNQPQHF. DNA for the CDR3: TGTGCCAGCAGCGACATTCGGGATAGCAATCAGCCCCAGCATTTT.

This clone showed up just a few times. The chain employs TRBV19 and TRBJ1-6; TRBD1 matches 12 bases. V lost 5 bases and J lost 7; bases outside the gene matches: 9. Germline loops: CDR1 LNHDA, CDR2 SQIVND (reference sequence). This CDR3 is built from 17 residues. The CDR3 is CASSARDRGRENSPLHF. CDR3 DNA sequence: TGTGCCAGTAGTGCTCGGGACAGGGGGCGGGAGAATTCACCCCTCCACTTT.

The rearrangement uses TRBV5-1 and TRBJ2-4; D is perhaps TRBD1 (6 bases). The CDR3 length is 16 residues. Germline loops: CDR1 SGHRS, CDR2 YFSETQ. V was pared by 1 base and J by 3 bases, with 14 bases between. The CDR3 bases are TGCGCCAGCAGCTTGTTAGGGCAGGGGAGCAAAAACATTCAGTACTTC. This translates into CASSLLGQGSKNIQYF.

V gene TRBV2 combines with J gene TRBJ2-3; 8 bases map to TRBD1. J gave up 6 bases and V 6 bases, and 8 bases lay outside the gene matches. CDR1 SNHLY and CDR2 FYNNEI come from the germline V gene. CDR3 size: 14 residues. The CDR3 region is CASRDRAWGDTQYF. CDR3 DNA: TGTGCCAGCAGGGACAGGGCCTGGGGTGATACGCAGTATTTT.

The V gene is TRBV24-1, the J gene TRBJ2-3; no clear D gene. Trimming removed 0 bases from V and 7 bases from J, with 10 bases in between. Germline-derived CDR1 and CDR2 are KGHDR and SFDVKD. The CDR3 is made up of 14 amino acids. CDR3 in DNA: TGTGCCACCAGTGATTTGACCAGCCTGCATACGCAGTATTTT. This gives the protein CATSDLTSLHTQYF.

The chain joins TRBV12-3 or TRBV12-4 to TRBJ2-7, with D unclear. V lost 6 bases, J lost 3 bases, and 12 bases lay in between. This CDR3 is 13 amino acids long. DNA for the CDR3: TGTGCCAGCAGCATTAGTGGGGACTACGAGCAGTACTTC. Protein sequence: CASSISGDYEQYF.

The V call is TRBV6-1, the J call TRBJ2-5; D possibly corresponds to TRBD2 (5 bases). CDR3 length: 16 residues. Trimming removed 0 bases from V and 0 bases from J, with 11 bases in between. CDR1 and CDR2 (germline): MNHNS, SASEGT. The CDR3: CASSEASWRDQETQYF. Written as DNA, the CDR3 is TGTGCCAGCAGTGAAGCCTCGTGGCGGGACCAAGAGACCCAGTACTTC.

The chain uses TRBV19 and TRBJ1-2; D remains unclear. V gave up 5 bases and J gave up 1 base, with 11 bases separating them. This CDR3 has 14 amino acids. CDR1 LNHDA and CDR2 SQIVND come from the germline V gene (reference sequence). The CDR3 region has the DNA TGTGCCAGTAGTGCCTACACGGATAACTATGGCTACACCTTC. The encoded protein is CASSAYTDNYGYTF.

The V gene is TRBV11-3, the J gene TRBJ1-1, with 8 bases identical to TRBD1. The V and J ends lost 4 bases and 3 bases, in that order; junction bases with no gene match: 7. CDR1 SGHNT and CDR2 YENEEA come from the germline V gene. CDR3 length equals 15 residues. As DNA, the CDR3 is TGTGCCAGCAGCTCGGACAGGGAACGGTACACTGAAGCTTTCTTT. It translates to CASSSDRERYTEAFF.

V is TRBV29-1 and J is TRBJ1-1; D is unresolved. V was pared by 1 base and J by 8 bases, with 11 bases between. The V gene's germline CDR1 is SQVTM and CDR2 ANQGSEA. CDR3 length: 12 residues. This CDR3 is CSVEGGGGEAFF. DNA for the CDR3: TGCAGCGTTGAAGGGGGAGGTGGGGAAGCTTTCTTT.

This chain connects TRBV28 to TRBJ1-2, with 7 bases aligning to TRBD1. In germline, CDR1 is MDHEN, CDR2 SYDVKM. V was pared by 0 bases and J by 5 bases, with 3 bases of the junction left unmatched. This CDR3 spans 14 amino acids. CDR3 nucleotides: TGTGCCAGCAGTTTATGGGGGGACAGATATGGCTACACCTTC. It specifies CASSLWGDRYGYTF.

The chain employs TRBV6-4 and TRBJ2-5; 9 nucleotides align to TRBD2. CDR3 length equals 16 residues. The trim removed 4 bases at V and 7 bases at J, leaving 13 bases unmatched. Per germline, CDR1 MRHNA and CDR2 SNTAGT. The CDR3: CASSVEAGGPRGTQYF. As DNA, the CDR3 is TGTGCCAGCAGTGTAGAAGCGGGGGGACCTCGGGGGACCCAGTACTTC.

The chain joins TRBV10-3 to TRBJ2-3, with 8 bases fitting TRBD1. The CDR3 is made up of 16 amino acids. From germline, CDR1 is ENHRY and CDR2 SYGVKD. V was clipped by 3 bases and J by 6 bases; unmatched bases: 11. The DNA for the CDR3 is TGTGCCATCAGTGACCCTGACAGGGGCTTACATGATACGCAGTATTTT. This translates into CAISDPDRGLHDTQYF.

There are many counts of this clone. The chain employs TRBV3-1 (or the pseudogene TRBV3-2) and TRBJ1-4, with D perhaps TRBD1 (5 bases). The CDR3 runs to 12 residues. V shed 5 bases and J shed 7 bases, with 8 bases lying between them. Germline-derived CDR1 and CDR2 are LGHDT and YNNKEL (reference sequence). CDR3 in amino acids: CASSWGFEKLFF. Here the CDR3 DNA reads TGTGCCAGCAGCTGGGGGTTTGAAAAACTGTTTTTT.

The chain uses TRBV3-1 (or the pseudogene TRBV3-2) and TRBJ2-1, with TRBD2 identical over 15 bases. The CDR3 sequence is 15 residues long. The V segment lost 4 bases and the J segment 10 bases; nucleotides outside the gene matches: 5. Germline lookup yields CDR1 LGHDT and CDR2 YNNKEL (reference sequence). CDR3: CASSRTSGRAGEQFF. The CDR3, as DNA: TGTGCCAGCAGCCGGACTAGCGGGAGGGCCGGCGAGCAGTTCTTC.

The chain links TRBV7-3 to TRBJ2-7; 8 bases fit TRBD1. CDR1 is SGHTA and CDR2 is FQGTGA in the germline V gene. This CDR3 has 15 amino acids. V gave up 6 bases and J gave up 3 bases; unmatched junction bases: 10. CDR3 amino acids: CASSWDRSNNYEQYF. Here the CDR3 DNA reads TGTGCCAGCAGTTGGGACAGGTCAAATAACTACGAGCAGTACTTC. Complete variable domain (other parts from reference TRBV7-3 and TRBJ2-7): GAGVSQTPSNKVTEKGKYVELRCDPISGHTALYWYRQSLGQGPEFLIYFQGTGAADDSGLPNDRFFAVRPEGSVSTLKIQRTERGDSAVYLCASSWDRSNNYEQYFGPGTRLTVT.

V and J are TRBV7-2 and TRBJ1-2; D call uncertain. The germline V and J ends were trimmed by 5 bases and 8 bases, with 12 bases remaining between them. The germline V gene has CDR1 SGHTA and CDR2 FQGNSA. The CDR3 has 12 amino acids. The CDR3 coding sequence is TGTGCCAGCAGCCAACGAAAGGAAGGCTACACCTTC. Translating gives CASSQRKEGYTF. Full variable domain (outside the CDR3, taken from reference TRBV7-2 and TRBJ1-2): GAGVSQSPSNKVTEKGKDVELRCDPISGHTALYWYRQSLGQGLEFLIYFQGNSAPDKSGLPSDRFSAERTGGSVSTLTIQRTQQEDSAVYLCASSQRKEGYTFGSGTRLTVV.

This rearrangement joins TRBV9 to TRBJ2-5; no clear D. The V end lost 0 bases, the J end lost 7 bases, and 10 bases lay between the germline ends. This CDR3 comprises 13 residues. Looked up from germline, CDR1 is SGDLS and CDR2 is YYNGEE. The CDR3 DNA is TGTGCCAGCAGCGTAGTGATGGAAGGGACCCAGTACTTC. This codes for CASSVVMEGTQYF.

The chain carries TRBV7-9 and TRBJ2-7; 8 bases are shared with TRBD1. The germline V gene encodes CDR1 SEHNR and CDR2 FQNEAQ (reference sequence). V gave up 4 bases and J gave up 1 base; unmatched junction bases: 9. CDR3 size: 16 residues. As DNA, the CDR3 is TGTGCCAGCAGCTCCCTTGACAGGGGACTGTCCTACGAGCAGTACTTC. Translated, it gives CASSSLDRGLSYEQYF.

The V call is TRBV9, the J call TRBJ1-2, with a tentative D call TRBD1 (6 bases). The CDR3 extends over 15 amino acids. The V end was cut by 4 bases, the J end by 2 bases, with 15 bases between. Germline V CDR1 and CDR2: SGDLS, YYNGEE. This CDR3 is CASSPVVGANYGYTF. CDR3 nucleotide sequence: TGTGCCAGCAGCCCCGTGGTGGGGGCAAACTATGGCTACACCTTC.

The chain recombines TRBV6-6 with TRBJ1-5; TRBD1 matches at 7 bases. The CDR3 totals 14 residues. The J segment lost 7 bases and the V segment lost 5 bases, leaving 8 bases of the junction unmatched. Germline V gene lookup returns CDR1 MNHNY and CDR2 SVGAGI (reference sequence). The CDR3 is CASSHGQAGQPQHF. The CDR3 DNA reads as TGTGCCAGCAGTCACGGACAGGCAGGGCAGCCCCAGCATTTT.

The chain links TRBV2 to TRBJ1-2; 8 bases fit TRBD1. Germline V gene sequence: CDR1 SNHLY, CDR2 FYNNEI. The CDR3 consists of 12 residues. The V segment lost 7 bases and the J segment 7 bases; nucleotides outside the gene matches: 5. CDR3: CASNPGGFGYTF. CDR3 sequence (DNA): TGTGCCAGCAACCCAGGGGGCTTTGGCTACACCTTC.